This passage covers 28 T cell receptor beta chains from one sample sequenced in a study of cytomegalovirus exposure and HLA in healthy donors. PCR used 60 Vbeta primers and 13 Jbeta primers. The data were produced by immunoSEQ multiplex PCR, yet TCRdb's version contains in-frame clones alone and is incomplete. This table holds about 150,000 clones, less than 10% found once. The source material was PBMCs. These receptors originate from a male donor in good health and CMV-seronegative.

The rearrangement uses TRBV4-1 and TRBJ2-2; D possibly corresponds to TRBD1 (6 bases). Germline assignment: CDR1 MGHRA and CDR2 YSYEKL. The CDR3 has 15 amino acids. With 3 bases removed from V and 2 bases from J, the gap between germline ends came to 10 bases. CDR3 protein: CASSQSGTNTGELFF. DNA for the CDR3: TGCGCCAGCAGCCAGTCCGGGACAAACACCGGGGAGCTGTTTTTT.

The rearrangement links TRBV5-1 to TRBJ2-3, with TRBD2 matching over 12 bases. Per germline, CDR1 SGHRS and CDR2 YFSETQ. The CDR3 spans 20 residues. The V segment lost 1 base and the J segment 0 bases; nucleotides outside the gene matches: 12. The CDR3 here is CASSLHLAGGPVSSTDTQYF. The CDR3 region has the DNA TGCGCCAGCAGCTTGCACCTAGCGGGAGGGCCAGTTTCTAGCACAGATACGCAGTATTTT. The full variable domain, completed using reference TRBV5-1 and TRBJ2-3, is KAGVTQTPRYLIKTRGQQVTLSCSPISGHRSVSWYQQTPGQGLQFLFEYFSETQRNKGNFPGRFSGRQFSNSRSEMNVSTLELGDSALYLCASSLHLAGGPVSSTDTQYFGPGTRLTVL.

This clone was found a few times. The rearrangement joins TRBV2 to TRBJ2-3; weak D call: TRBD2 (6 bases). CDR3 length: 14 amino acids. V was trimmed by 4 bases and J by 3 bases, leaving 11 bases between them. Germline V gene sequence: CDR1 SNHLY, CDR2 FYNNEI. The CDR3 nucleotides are TGTGCCAGCAGTGTAGGCGGGATTACAGATACGCAGTATTTT. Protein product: CASSVGGITDTQYF.

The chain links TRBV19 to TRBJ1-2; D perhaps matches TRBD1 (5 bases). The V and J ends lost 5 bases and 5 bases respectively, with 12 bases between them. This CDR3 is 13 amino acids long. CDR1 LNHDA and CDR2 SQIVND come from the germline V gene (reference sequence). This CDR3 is CASSPQGFYGYTF. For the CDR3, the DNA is TGTGCCAGTAGTCCCCAGGGATTTTATGGCTACACCTTC.

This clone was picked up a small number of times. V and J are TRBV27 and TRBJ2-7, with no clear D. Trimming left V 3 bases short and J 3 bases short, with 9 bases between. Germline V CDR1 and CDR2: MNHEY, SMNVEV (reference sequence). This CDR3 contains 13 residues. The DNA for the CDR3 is TGTGCCAGCAGTTTCGGAGTAAACTACGAGCAGTACTTC. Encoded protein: CASSFGVNYEQYF.

The chain's CDR3 is CASSGGEGSDTQYF. In DNA form, the CDR3 reads TGTGCCAGTAGTGGGGGGGAGGGTTCAGATACGCAGTATTTT. The gene calls are TRBV19 and TRBJ2-3; 7 bases fit TRBD2. Germline lookup yields CDR1 LNHDA and CDR2 SQIVND (reference sequence). This CDR3 has 14 residues. With V trimmed by 5 bases and J by 4 bases, 6 bases remained unmatched.

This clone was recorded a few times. The CDR3 spells CASDRGTGELFF. CDR3 sequence (DNA): TGTGCTTCGGACAGGGGGACCGGGGAGCTGTTTTTT. The chain employs TRBV30 and TRBJ2-2, with 10 bases lining up with TRBD1. The CDR3 extends over 12 amino acids. From germline, CDR1 is GTSNPN and CDR2 SVGIG (reference sequence). Filled out from reference TRBV30 and TRBJ2-2, the complete variable domain reads SQTIHQWPATLVQPVGSPLSLECTVEGTSNPNLYWYRQAAGRGLQLLFYSVGIGQISSEVPQNLSASRPQDRQFILSSKKLLLSDSGFYLCASDRGTGELFFGEGSRLTVL.

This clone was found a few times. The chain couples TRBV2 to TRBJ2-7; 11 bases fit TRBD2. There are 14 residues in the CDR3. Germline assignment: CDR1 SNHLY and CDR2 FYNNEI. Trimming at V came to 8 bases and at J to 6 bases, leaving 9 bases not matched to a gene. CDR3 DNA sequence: TGTGCCAGCTCTCCCGTAACTAGCGGGGGCGAGCAGTACTTC. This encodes CASSPVTSGGEQYF.

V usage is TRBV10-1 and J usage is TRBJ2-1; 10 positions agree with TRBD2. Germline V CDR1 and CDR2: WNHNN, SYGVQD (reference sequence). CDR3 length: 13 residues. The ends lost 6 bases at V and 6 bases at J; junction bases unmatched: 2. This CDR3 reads CASRGLASNEQFF. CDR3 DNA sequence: TGCGCCAGCAGGGGACTAGCGAGCAATGAGCAGTTCTTC.

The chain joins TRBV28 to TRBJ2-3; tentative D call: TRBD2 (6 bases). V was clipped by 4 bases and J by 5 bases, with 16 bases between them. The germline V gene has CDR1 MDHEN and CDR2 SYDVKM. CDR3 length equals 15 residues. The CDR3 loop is CASSSAGGGIDTQYF. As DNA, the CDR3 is TGTGCCAGCAGTTCTGCGGGTGGGGGGATAGATACGCAGTATTTT.

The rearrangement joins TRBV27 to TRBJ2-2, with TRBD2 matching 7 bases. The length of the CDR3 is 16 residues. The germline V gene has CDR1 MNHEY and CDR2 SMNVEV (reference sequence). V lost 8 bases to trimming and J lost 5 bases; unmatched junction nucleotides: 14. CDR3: CASAKVGGGGTGELFF. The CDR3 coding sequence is TGTGCCAGCGCAAAAGTGGGGGGGGGAGGAACCGGGGAGCTGTTTTTT.

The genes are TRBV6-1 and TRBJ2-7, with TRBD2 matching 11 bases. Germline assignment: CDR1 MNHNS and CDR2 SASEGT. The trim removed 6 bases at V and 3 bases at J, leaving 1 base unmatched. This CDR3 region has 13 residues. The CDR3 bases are TGTGCCAGCAGGGGACTAGCGGTCTACGAGCAGTACTTC. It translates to CASRGLAVYEQYF.

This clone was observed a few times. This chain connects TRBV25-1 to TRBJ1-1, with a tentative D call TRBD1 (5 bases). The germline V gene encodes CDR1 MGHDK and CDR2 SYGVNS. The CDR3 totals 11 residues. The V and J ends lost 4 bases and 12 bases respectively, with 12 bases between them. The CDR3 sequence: CASSALGRTFF. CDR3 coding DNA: TGTGCCAGCAGTGCGCTGGGGCGGACTTTCTTT.

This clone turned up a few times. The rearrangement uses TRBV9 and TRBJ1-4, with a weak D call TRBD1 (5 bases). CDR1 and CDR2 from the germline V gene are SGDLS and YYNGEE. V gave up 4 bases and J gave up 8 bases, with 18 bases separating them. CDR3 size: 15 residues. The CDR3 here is CASSLSSGAGEKLFF. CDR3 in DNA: TGTGCCAGCAGCCTCTCGAGCGGGGCCGGGGAAAAACTGTTTTTT.

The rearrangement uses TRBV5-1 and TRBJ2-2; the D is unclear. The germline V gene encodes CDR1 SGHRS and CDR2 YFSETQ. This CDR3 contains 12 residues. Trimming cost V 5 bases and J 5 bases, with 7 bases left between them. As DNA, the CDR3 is TGCGCCAGCAGTTTGCTTACCGGGGAGCTGTTTTTT. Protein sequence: CASSLLTGELFF. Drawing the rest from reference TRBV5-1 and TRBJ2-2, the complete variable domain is KAGVTQTPRYLIKTRGQQVTLSCSPISGHRSVSWYQQTPGQGLQFLFEYFSETQRNKGNFPGRFSGRQFSNSRSEMNVSTLELGDSALYLCASSLLTGELFFGEGSRLTVL.

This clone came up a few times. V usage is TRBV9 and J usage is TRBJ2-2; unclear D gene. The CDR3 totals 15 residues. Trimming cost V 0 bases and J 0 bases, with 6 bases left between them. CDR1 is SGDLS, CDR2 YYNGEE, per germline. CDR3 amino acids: CASSVEPANTGELFF. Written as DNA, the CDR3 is TGTGCCAGCAGCGTAGAACCGGCGAACACCGGGGAGCTGTTTTTT.

The CDR3 DNA follows: TGTGCCAGCAGCGGCCCGGGGTTGACTGAAGCTTTCTTT. Translation: CASSGPGLTEAFF. The rearrangement uses TRBV9 and TRBJ1-1; unclear D gene. The CDR3 is 13 amino acids. Germline loops: CDR1 SGDLS, CDR2 YYNGEE. V shed 3 bases and J shed 5 bases, with 11 bases lying between them.

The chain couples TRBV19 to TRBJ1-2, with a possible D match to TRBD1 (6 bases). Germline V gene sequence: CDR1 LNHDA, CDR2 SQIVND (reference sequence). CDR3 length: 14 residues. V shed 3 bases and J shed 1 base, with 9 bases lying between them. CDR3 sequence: CASSIWTVNYGYTF. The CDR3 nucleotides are TGTGCCAGTAGTATTTGGACAGTTAACTATGGCTACACCTTC. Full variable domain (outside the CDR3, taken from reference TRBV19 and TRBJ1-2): DGGITQSPKYLFRKEGQNVTLSCEQNLNHDAMYWYRQDPGQGLRLIYYSQIVNDFQKGDIAEGYSVSREKKESFPLTVTSAQKNPTAFYLCASSIWTVNYGYTFGSGTRLTVV.

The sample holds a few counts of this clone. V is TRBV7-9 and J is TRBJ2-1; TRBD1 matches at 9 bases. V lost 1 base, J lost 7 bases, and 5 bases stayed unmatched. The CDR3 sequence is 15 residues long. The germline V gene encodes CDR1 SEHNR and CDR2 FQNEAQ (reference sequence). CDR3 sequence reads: CASSLVGQGRNEQFF. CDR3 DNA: TGTGCCAGCAGCTTAGTGGGACAGGGAAGAAATGAGCAGTTCTTC.

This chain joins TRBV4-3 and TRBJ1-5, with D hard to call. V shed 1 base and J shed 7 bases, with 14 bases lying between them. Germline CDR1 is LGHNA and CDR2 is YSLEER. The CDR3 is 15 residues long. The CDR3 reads CASSQVIGPEQPQHF. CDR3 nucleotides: TGCGCCAGCAGCCAAGTGATTGGGCCCGAACAGCCCCAGCATTTT.

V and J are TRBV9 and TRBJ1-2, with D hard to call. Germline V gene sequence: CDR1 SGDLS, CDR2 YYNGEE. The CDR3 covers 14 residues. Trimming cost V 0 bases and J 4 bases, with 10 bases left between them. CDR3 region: CASSVDYSPYGYTF. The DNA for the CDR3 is TGTGCCAGCAGCGTAGATTATTCTCCCTATGGCTACACCTTC.

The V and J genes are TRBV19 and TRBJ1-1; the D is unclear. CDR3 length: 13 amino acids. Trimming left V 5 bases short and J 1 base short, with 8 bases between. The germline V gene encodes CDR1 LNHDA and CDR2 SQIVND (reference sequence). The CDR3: CASSPPGNTEAFF. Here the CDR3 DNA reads TGTGCCAGTAGTCCTCCAGGGAACACTGAAGCTTTCTTT.

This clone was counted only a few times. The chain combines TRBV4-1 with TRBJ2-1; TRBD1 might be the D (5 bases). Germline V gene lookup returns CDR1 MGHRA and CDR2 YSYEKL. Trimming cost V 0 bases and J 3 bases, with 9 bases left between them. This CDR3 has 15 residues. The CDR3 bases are TGCGCCAGCAGCCAAGAAGACCAGGGCTACAATGAGCAGTTCTTC. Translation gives CASSQEDQGYNEQFF.

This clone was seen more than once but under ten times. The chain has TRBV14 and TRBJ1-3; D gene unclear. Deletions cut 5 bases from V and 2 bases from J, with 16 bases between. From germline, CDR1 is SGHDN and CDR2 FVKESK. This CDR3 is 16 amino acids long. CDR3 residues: CASSTLGGLTGNTIYF. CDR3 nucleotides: TGTGCCAGCAGCACTCTAGGAGGGCTGACTGGAAACACCATATATTTT.

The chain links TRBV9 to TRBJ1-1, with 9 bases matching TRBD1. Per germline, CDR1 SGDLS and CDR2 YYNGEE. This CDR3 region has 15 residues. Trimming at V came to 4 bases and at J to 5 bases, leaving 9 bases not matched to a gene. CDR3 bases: TGTGCCAGCAGCCCCCCCGGGACAGGGAGTACTGAAGCTTTCTTT. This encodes CASSPPGTGSTEAFF. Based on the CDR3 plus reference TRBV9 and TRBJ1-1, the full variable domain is DSGVTQTPKHLITATGQRVTLRCSPRSGDLSVYWYQQSLDQGLQFLIQYYNGEERAKGNILERFSAQQFPDLHSELNLSSLELGDSALYFCASSPPGTGSTEAFFGQGTRLTVV.

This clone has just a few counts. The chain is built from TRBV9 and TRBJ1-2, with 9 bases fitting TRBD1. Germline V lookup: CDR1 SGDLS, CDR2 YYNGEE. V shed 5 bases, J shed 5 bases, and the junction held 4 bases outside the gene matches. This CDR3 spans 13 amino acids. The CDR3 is CASSGTGTYGYTF. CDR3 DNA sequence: TGTGCCAGCAGTGGGACAGGGACTTATGGCTACACCTTC.

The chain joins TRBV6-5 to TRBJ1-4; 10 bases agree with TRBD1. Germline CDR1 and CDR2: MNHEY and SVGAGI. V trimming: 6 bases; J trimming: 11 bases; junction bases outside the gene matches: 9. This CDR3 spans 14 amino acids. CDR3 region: CASRPGTGAGKLFF. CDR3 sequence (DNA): TGTGCCAGCAGGCCCGGGACAGGGGCGGGGAAACTGTTTTTT.

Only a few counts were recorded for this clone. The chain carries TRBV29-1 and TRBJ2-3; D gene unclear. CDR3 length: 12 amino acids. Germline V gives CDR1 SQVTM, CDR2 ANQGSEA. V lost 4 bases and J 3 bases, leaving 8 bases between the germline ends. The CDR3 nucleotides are TGCAGCGTTGTCTTCTTGACAGATACGCAGTATTTT. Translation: CSVVFLTDTQYF.